The T cell receptor beta chain under discussion was sequenced for a study of CD8 T cells in Susac syndrome. Study-wide results and caveats: It was acknowledged by the study that relatively few individuals were included in its TCR sequencing and HLA analysis.

This clonotype was counted once. The target antigen is unknown. RNA was extracted with the RNeasy kit, and a quantity of roughly 0.5 to 1 ug was reverse transcribed using random hexamers. The authors amplified TCR beta CDR3 across 54 Vbeta and 13 Jbeta using immunoSEQ multiplex PCR. TCRdb recomputed calls from the immunoSEQ multiplex PCR reads with MiXCR, one row per CDR3 protein. The data hold 150,000 to 200,000 distinct CDR3 sequences, with around 92% observed a single time. Germline assignment: CDR1 SGHTS and CDR2 YDEGEE. Trimming at V came to 4 bases and at J to 4 bases, leaving 11 bases not matched to a gene. CDR3 length: 17 residues. Controls were healthy donors (matched for age and sex). TEMRA cells were enriched by FACS, while CD8+ and CD4+ T cells were obtained through a negative isolation that was performed magnetically.

Sequences were obtained from CD4+ T cells from PBMCs. The V gene is TRBV5-8, the J gene TRBJ2-1; 10 bases fit TRBD2. The sequence derives from a human donor in good health. CDR3 coding DNA: TGTGCCAGCAGCCGCCTAGCGGGAGTACGGGGATACAATGAGCAGTTCTTC. Translation gives CASSRLAGVRGYNEQFF.